Listed below are T cell receptor beta chains from one sample, sequenced in a study of blood T cell repertoires in COVID-19. TCRdb's table, derived via immunoSEQ multiplex PCR, lists solely in-frame clones and lacks some. Of 89,000 or so clones listed, roughly 84% were seen once; the top ten hold around 11%. Sequences were obtained from peripheral blood. Source of these receptors: a human donor in a cohort sampled during active COVID-19. Each CDR3 is given with its conserved first and last residue. D genes are given only for firm matches. Clone size is shown for a subset of rows, as once, few, many or a class of expanded clone.

TRBV7-3,-,TRBD2,TRBJ2-1,13,CASSPGTINEQFF,TGTGCCAGCAGCCCCGGGACTATAAATGAGCAGTTCTTC
TRBV3-1/TRBV3-2,-,-,TRBJ2-1,13,CASSQDRGFKQFF,TGTGCCAGCAGCCAAGACCGGGGTTTTAAGCAGTTCTTC
TRBV5-4,-,-,TRBJ2-7,14,CASSQGQGNYEQYF,TGTGCCAGCAGCCAGGGTCAGGGGAACTACGAGCAGTACTTC
TRBV18,few,-,TRBJ2-5,17,CASSVNLDSDGEETQYF,TGTGCCAGCTCAGTTAATTTGGACAGTGACGGAGAAGAGACCCAGTACTTC
TRBV10-3,-,-,TRBJ1-1,13,CAIRSQENTEAFF,TGTGCCATCAGGTCCCAGGAGAACACTGAAGCTTTCTTT
TRBV19,-,TRBD2,TRBJ2-7,15,CASSPRTSGSYEQYF,TGTGCCAGTAGTCCTCGGACTAGCGGCTCCTACGAGCAGTACTTC
TRBV5-8,-,TRBD2,TRBJ2-5,16,CASGLAGRTGGETQYF,TGTGCCAGTGGACTAGCGGGGCGCACAGGCGGAGAGACCCAGTACTTC
TRBV27,-,-,TRBJ1-2,14,CASRGALANYGYTF,TGTGCCAGCAGGGGGGCCCTAGCTAACTATGGCTACACCTTC
TRBV7-8,-,-,TRBJ1-1,15,CASSLRAGSYTEAFF,TGTGCCAGCAGCCTCAGGGCGGGATCTTACACTGAAGCTTTCTTT
TRBV2,few,TRBD2,TRBJ2-3,18,CASSIRLAGGPNTDTQYF,TGTGCCAGTTCCATTCGACTAGCGGGAGGGCCGAACACAGATACGCAGTATTTT
TRBV28,-,TRBD1,TRBJ1-4,17,CASSFQGARVASEKLFF,TGTGCCAGCAGTTTCCAGGGGGCGCGGGTAGCTAGTGAAAAACTGTTTTTT
TRBV6-1,-,TRBD1,TRBJ1-6,15,CASSEEGADNSPLHF,TGTGCCAGCAGTGAAGAGGGGGCGGATAATTCACCCCTCCACTTT
TRBV4-2,-,TRBD1,TRBJ2-7,15,CASSQDRGSHYEQYF,TGTGCCAGCAGCCAAGACAGGGGGTCGCACTACGAGCAGTACTTC
TRBV2,-,-,TRBJ1-2,13,CASSLQGNYGYTF,TGTGCCAGCAGTTTACAGGGAAACTATGGCTACACCTTC
TRBV19,-,TRBD1,TRBJ1-5,17,CASSIRGTGGGNQPQHF,TGTGCCAGTAGTATAAGGGGGACAGGGGGCGGCAATCAGCCCCAGCATTTT
TRBV24-1,few,-,TRBJ2-7,16,CATSDLRAGQSYEQYF,TGTGCCACCAGTGATTTGCGGGCGGGACAGTCCTACGAGCAGTACTTC
TRBV11-3,-,-,TRBJ2-2,14,CASSFSSNTGELFF,TGTGCCAGCAGCTTCTCGTCGAACACCGGGGAGCTGTTTTTT
TRBV27,-,-,TRBJ1-2,15,CASSLRRSFNYGYTF,TGTGCCAGCAGTTTAAGGAGATCCTTTAACTATGGCTACACCTTC
TRBV24-1,-,TRBD2,TRBJ2-1,17,CATSDPSIPGGDNEQFF,TGTGCCACCAGTGACCCCTCTATCCCGGGGGGTGACAATGAGCAGTTCTTC
TRBV11-2,-,TRBD2,TRBJ2-5,17,CASSLGGGSGAPRAQYF,TGTGCCAGCAGCTTAGGTGGCGGTAGCGGGGCCCCCAGGGCCCAGTACTTC
TRBV7-2,-,TRBD2,TRBJ2-1,15,CASSLDGGALGKQFF,TGTGCCAGCAGCTTAGACGGGGGGGCTCTGGGGAAGCAGTTCTTC
TRBV28,-,TRBD1,TRBJ2-7,17,CASSSPRTGIGGYEQYF,TGTGCCAGCAGTTCACCCCGGACAGGGATAGGGGGCTACGAGCAGTACTTC
TRBV6-2/TRBV6-3,few,TRBD2,TRBJ2-7,15,CASSYGRGGLGEQYF,TGTGCCAGCAGTTACGGACGGGGGGGCCTCGGGGAGCAGTACTTC
TRBV6-5,-,-,TRBJ1-2,13,CASIKTGSDGYTF,TGTGCCAGCATTAAAACAGGGTCGGATGGCTACACCTTC
TRBV5-8,few,TRBD1,TRBJ1-4,16,CASSGGPQGAAEKLFF,TGTGCCAGCAGCGGAGGACCTCAGGGGGCTGCTGAAAAACTGTTTTTT
TRBV7-2,-,TRBD1,TRBJ1-1,14,CASSDRGWDTEAFF,TGTGCCAGCAGCGACAGGGGGTGGGACACTGAAGCTTTCTTT
TRBV6-4,-,TRBD1,TRBJ2-7,18,CASSVPGQGVQFLVEQYF,TGTGCCAGCAGTGTCCCGGGACAGGGAGTCCAATTTTTAGTAGAGCAGTACTTC
TRBV2,-,TRBD2,TRBJ2-1,16,CASPARLAGDYNEQFF,TGTGCCAGCCCCGCCCGGCTAGCGGGGGACTACAATGAGCAGTTCTTC
TRBV7-9,once,TRBD1,TRBJ1-2,14,CASSQGANMRGYTF,TGTGCCAGCAGCCAGGGGGCGAATATGCGAGGCTACACCTTC
TRBV10-3,-,-,TRBJ2-7,14,CATKPGDSSYEQYF,TGTGCCACGAAACCAGGGGATTCATCCTACGAGCAGTACTTC
TRBV5-1,-,TRBD1,TRBJ2-7,15,CASSIGTDQNYEQYF,TGCGCCAGCAGCATTGGGACAGACCAAAACTACGAGCAGTACTTC
TRBV5-1,-,TRBD2,TRBJ2-3,15,CASSSGTSGPDTQYF,TGCGCCAGCAGCTCCGGGACTAGCGGGCCCGATACGCAGTATTTT
TRBV5-4,-,TRBD1,TRBJ2-7,17,CASSRTRTGGVGYEQYF,TGTGCCAGCAGCCGGACTCGGACAGGGGGCGTAGGGTACGAGCAGTACTTC
TRBV6-5,-,-,TRBJ2-7,14,CASSYFDRSYEQYF,TGTGCCAGCAGTTACTTCGACAGATCCTACGAGCAGTACTTC
TRBV15,-,-,TRBJ1-1,15,CATSRDPGVNTEAFF,TGTGCCACCAGCAGAGATCCAGGGGTGAACACTGAAGCTTTCTTT
TRBV5-1,-,TRBD2,TRBJ2-7,18,CASSLAGGDSGFSYEQYF,TGCGCCAGCAGCTTGGCCGGGGGGGATAGCGGGTTTTCCTACGAGCAGTACTTC
TRBV12-5,once,TRBD1,TRBJ2-5,16,CASGLVGTGGLETQYF,TGTGCTAGTGGTTTGGTCGGGACAGGGGGTCTCGAGACCCAGTACTTC
TRBV30,few,TRBD2,TRBJ2-5,13,CAWSVGVAGSQYF,TGTGCCTGGAGTGTAGGAGTAGCGGGGTCCCAGTACTTC
TRBV5-1,-,-,TRBJ2-7,13,CASSLGPLNEQYF,TGCGCCAGCAGCTTGGGCCCACTGAACGAGCAGTACTTC
TRBV6-5,-,TRBD1,TRBJ2-1,16,CASSYSIRGHYNEQFF,TGTGCCAGCAGTTACTCGATCAGGGGGCACTACAATGAGCAGTTCTTC
TRBV7-9,-,-,TRBJ1-1,15,CASSFKTGRTAEAFF,TGTGCCAGCAGCTTTAAAACGGGGAGGACGGCTGAAGCTTTCTTT
TRBV19,-,-,TRBJ1-6,15,CASSIDRGYNSPLHF,TGTGCCAGTAGTATAGATCGGGGGTATAATTCACCCCTCCACTTT
TRBV7-9,-,TRBD1,TRBJ1-1,12,CASSLQGRSAFF,TGTGCCAGCAGCCTACAGGGGCGGAGTGCTTTCTTT